Listed below are T cell receptor beta chains from one sample, sequenced in a study of blood T cells in healthy people across ages. TCRdb independently ran MiXCR on the 5' RACE reads; one entry per CDR3 protein. The sample lists hundreds of thousands of distinct CDR3 sequences; around 43% were seen once. Material: blood. Every receptor here comes from a man aged 80 or over in good health. Both conserved end residues are part of each CDR3.

v_gene	j_gene	CDR3aa
TRBV25-1	TRBJ2-1	CARTGGASYNEQFF
TRBV28	TRBJ2-1	CASSLPGQGYNEQFF
TRBV20-1	TRBJ2-1	CSARATSGNLGKSYNEQFF
TRBV4-3	TRBJ2-3	CASSDTGGPGTQYF
TRBV20-1	TRBJ2-5	CSARGFGTSGQIGETQYF
TRBV6-6	TRBJ2-7	CASSRRGPPGEQYF
TRBV7-8	TRBJ2-1	CASSSTSGGIYEQFF
TRBV6-5	TRBJ1-1	CASSSNTEAFF
TRBV27	TRBJ1-1	CASSFGMRAFF
TRBV5-1	TRBJ1-6	CASSLVGGEPLHF
TRBV30	TRBJ2-5	CAWSWQQETQYF
TRBV3-1	TRBJ2-1	CASSQWRAGPLGHNEQFF
TRBV20-1	TRBJ2-7	CSARESSSYEQYF
TRBV28	TRBJ2-2	CASSPDRGGGSARIGELFF
TRBV6-2/TRBV6-3	TRBJ2-1	CACNGLAGSSYNEQFF
TRBV7-2	TRBJ2-7	CASSLGFSYEQYF
TRBV7-2	TRBJ2-7	CASSSESSGGSYEQYF
TRBV6-5	TRBJ1-6	CASSYGTGSSPLHF
TRBV20-1	TRBJ2-7	CSARWGTPGEQYF
TRBV24-1	TRBJ2-7	CATSDSNSSWAGVEQYF
TRBV6-2/TRBV6-3	TRBJ2-3	CASSYGDTTDTQYF
TRBV15	TRBJ2-1	CATSSAGGPTSYNEQFF
TRBV20-1	TRBJ1-2	CSARDFNRGNYGYTF
TRBV5-1	TRBJ2-1	CASSFQGAGNIDEQFF
TRBV20-1	TRBJ2-7	CSPASDEQYF
TRBV25-1	TRBJ2-3	CASSEAQGQTDTQYF
TRBV20-1	TRBJ2-3	CSARDRLARDTRYF
TRBV9	TRBJ2-1	CASSAGTSALGEGEQFF
TRBV7-3	TRBJ2-3	CASSPQGLGDTQYF
TRBV27	TRBJ1-5	CASSLQGAQPQHF
TRBV5-6	TRBJ2-7	CASTWTGSYEQYF
TRBV7-2	TRBJ2-7	CASSRTSGHDNEQYF